Below are 8 T cell receptor beta chains sequenced from a single sample in a study of memory CD4+ T cells and cytomegalovirus serostatus. The sort gate was single viable CD3+CD4+CD8-CD45RO+ cells for memory CD4+ T cells. TCRdb keeps only in-frame clones here, not all; method: immunoSEQ multiplex PCR. The table shows tens of thousands of clones, with roughly 87% occurring only once. The sequenced material came from memory CD4+ T cells from blood. These receptors all come from an adult in good health and CMV-seronegative.

The chain employs TRBV5-6 and TRBJ2-6; D unclear. The CDR3 is 15 residues long. V was cut by 4 bases and J by 2 bases, with 10 bases left in between. Germline V lookup: CDR1 SGHDT, CDR2 YYEEEE. This CDR3 reads CASSPRVAGANVLTF. DNA for the CDR3: TGTGCCAGCAGCCCTCGGGTTGCTGGGGCCAACGTCCTGACTTTC.

This clone was recorded only once. The chain uses TRBV2 and TRBJ1-5, with TRBD1 as a possible D gene (5 bases). The CDR3 consists of 16 residues. V was shortened by 4 bases and J by 6 bases, with 19 bases between the two germline ends. The V gene's germline CDR1 is SNHLY and CDR2 FYNNEI. The CDR3 sequence: CASSGGRAYGGQPQHF. As DNA, the CDR3 is TGTGCCAGCAGTGGTGGCAGGGCGTACGGGGGTCAGCCCCAGCATTTT.

The chain uses TRBV9 and TRBJ2-3; D is tentatively TRBD1 or TRBD2 (5 bases each). Trimming left V 4 bases short and J 4 bases short, with 22 bases between. Germline CDR1 reads SGDLS; CDR2 reads YYNGEE. The CDR3 extends over 17 amino acids. The chain's CDR3 is CASSTRAGTSTPDTQYF. The CDR3 DNA reads as TGTGCCAGCAGCACCCGAGCCGGGACCTCTACCCCAGATACGCAGTATTTT. The variable domain in full, completed from reference TRBV9 and TRBJ2-3, reads DSGVTQTPKHLITATGQRVTLRCSPRSGDLSVYWYQQSLDQGLQFLIQYYNGEERAKGNILERFSAQQFPDLHSELNLSSLELGDSALYFCASSTRAGTSTPDTQYFGPGTRLTVL.

This rearrangement joins TRBV2 to TRBJ2-5; TRBD2 aligns across 12 bases. Germline CDR1 SNHLY, CDR2 FYNNEI. V was pared by 1 base and J by 0 bases, with 6 bases of the junction left unmatched. CDR3 length: 18 residues. In nucleotides, the CDR3 is TGTGCCAGCAGTGAAGTGCCTAGCGGGGGGGCGAACCAAGAGACCCAGTACTTC. It yields the protein CASSEVPSGGANQETQYF.

The rearrangement uses TRBV4-2 and TRBJ1-3; possibly TRBD1 for D (5 bases). The CDR3 runs 15 residues. Per germline, CDR1 LGHNA and CDR2 YNFKEQ. Trimming took off 1 base at V and 2 bases at J, with 9 bases between the two ends. CDR3 sequence: CASSQVRGAGNTIYF. The CDR3 DNA reads TGTGCCAGCAGCCAAGTACGGGGGGCTGGAAACACCATATATTTT.

This chain uses TRBV5-1 with TRBJ1-6; D remains unclear. This CDR3 is built from 16 residues. Germline assignment: CDR1 SGHRS and CDR2 YFSETQ. Trimming shortened V by 4 bases and J by 10 bases, and 21 bases separated the two germline ends. CDR3 amino acids: CASSDQQILVGSPLHF. The DNA for the CDR3 is TGCGCCAGCAGCGATCAACAAATCCTCGTAGGGTCACCCCTCCACTTT.

The chain employs TRBV28 and TRBJ2-1; tentatively, D is TRBD2 (5 bases). The germline gives CDR1 MDHEN, CDR2 SYDVKM. The CDR3 contains 15 residues. Between the trimmed V and J ends, which lost 4 bases and 0 bases, there was a span of 10 bases. DNA for the CDR3: TGTGCCAGCAGTTCCCGGGGTAGCTCCTACAATGAGCAGTTCTTC. It codes for CASSSRGSSYNEQFF.

V is TRBV28 and J is TRBJ1-2; tentative D call: TRBD1 (5 bases). With 2 bases removed from V and 4 bases from J, the gap between germline ends came to 8 bases. The CDR3 is 13 amino acids. Germline V gene data show CDR1 as MDHEN and CDR2 as SYDVKM. CDR3 sequence: CASSLKGSYGYTF. The CDR3 DNA is TGTGCCAGCAGTTTAAAGGGGAGCTATGGCTACACCTTC.